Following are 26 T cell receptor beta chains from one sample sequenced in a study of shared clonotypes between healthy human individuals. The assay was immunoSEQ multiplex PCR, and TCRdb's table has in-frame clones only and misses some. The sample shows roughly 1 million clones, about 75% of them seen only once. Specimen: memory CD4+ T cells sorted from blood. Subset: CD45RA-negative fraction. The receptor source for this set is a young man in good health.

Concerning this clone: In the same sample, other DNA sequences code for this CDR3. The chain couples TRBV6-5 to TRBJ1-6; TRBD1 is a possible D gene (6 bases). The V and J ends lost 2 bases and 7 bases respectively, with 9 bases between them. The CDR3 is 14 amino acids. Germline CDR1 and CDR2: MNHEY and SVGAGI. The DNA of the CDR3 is TGTGCCAGCAGTTACGGACAGAGCAATTCACCCCTCCACTTT. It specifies CASSYGQSNSPLHF.

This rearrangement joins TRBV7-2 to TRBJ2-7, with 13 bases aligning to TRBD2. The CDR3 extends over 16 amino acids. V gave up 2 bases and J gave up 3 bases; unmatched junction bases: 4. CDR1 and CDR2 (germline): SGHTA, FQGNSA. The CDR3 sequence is CASSLSRTSGSYEQYF. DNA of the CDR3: TGTGCCAGCAGCTTAAGCCGGACTAGCGGGAGCTACGAGCAGTACTTC. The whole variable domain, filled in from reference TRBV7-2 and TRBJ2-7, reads GAGVSQSPSNKVTEKGKDVELRCDPISGHTALYWYRQSLGQGLEFLIYFQGNSAPDKSGLPSDRFSAERTGGSVSTLTIQRTQQEDSAVYLCASSLSRTSGSYEQYFGPGTRLTVT.

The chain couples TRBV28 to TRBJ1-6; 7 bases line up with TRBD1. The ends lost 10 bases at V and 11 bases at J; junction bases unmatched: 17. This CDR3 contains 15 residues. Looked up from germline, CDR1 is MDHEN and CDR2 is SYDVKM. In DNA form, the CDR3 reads TGTGCCACCTCTGGGGAGGACAGGATTCAAGCACCCCTCCACTTT. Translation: CATSGEDRIQAPLHF.

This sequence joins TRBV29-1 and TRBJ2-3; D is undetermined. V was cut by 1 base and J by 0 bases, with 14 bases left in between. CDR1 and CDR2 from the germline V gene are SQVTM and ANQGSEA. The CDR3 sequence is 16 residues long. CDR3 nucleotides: TGCAGCGTTGAAGGTGGGGTCAGAGCTAGCACAGATACGCAGTATTTT. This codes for CSVEGGVRASTDTQYF.

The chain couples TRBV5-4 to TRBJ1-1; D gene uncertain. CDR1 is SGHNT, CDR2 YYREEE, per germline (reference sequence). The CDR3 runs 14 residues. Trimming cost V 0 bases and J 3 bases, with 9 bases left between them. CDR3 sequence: CASSLGRSYTEAFF. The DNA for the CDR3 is TGTGCCAGCAGCTTGGGGCGGAGCTACACTGAAGCTTTCTTT.

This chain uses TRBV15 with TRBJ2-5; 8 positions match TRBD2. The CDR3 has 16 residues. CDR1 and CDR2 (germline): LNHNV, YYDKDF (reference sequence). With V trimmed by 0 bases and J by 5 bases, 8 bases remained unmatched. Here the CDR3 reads CATSRDKTGGLETQYF. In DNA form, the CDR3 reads TGTGCCACCAGCAGAGATAAAACGGGGGGGCTGGAGACCCAGTACTTC.

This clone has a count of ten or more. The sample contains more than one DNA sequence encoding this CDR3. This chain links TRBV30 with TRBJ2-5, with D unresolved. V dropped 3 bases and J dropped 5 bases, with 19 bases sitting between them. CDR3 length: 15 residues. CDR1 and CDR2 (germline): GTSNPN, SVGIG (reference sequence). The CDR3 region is CAWRTLTGMSETQYF. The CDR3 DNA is TGTGCCTGGAGGACCCTGACTGGGATGAGTGAGACCCAGTACTTC.

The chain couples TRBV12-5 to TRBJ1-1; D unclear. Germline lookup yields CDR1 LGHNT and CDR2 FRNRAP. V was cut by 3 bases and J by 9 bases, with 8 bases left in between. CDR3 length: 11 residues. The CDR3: CASGFIGKAFF. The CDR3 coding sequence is TGTGCTAGTGGTTTTATAGGGAAAGCTTTCTTT.

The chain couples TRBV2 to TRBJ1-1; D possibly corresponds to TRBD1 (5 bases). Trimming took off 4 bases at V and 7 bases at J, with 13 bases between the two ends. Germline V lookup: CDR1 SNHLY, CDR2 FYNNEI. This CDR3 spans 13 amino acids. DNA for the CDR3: TGTGCCAGCAGTGTTGCAGGGTTGGGTGAAGCTTTCTTT. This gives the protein CASSVAGLGEAFF.

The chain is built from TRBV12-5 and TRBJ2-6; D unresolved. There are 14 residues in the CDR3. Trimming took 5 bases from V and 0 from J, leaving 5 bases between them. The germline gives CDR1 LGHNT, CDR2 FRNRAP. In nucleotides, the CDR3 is TGTGCTAGTGGTGTCAGCTCTGGGGCCAACGTCCTGACTTTC. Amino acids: CASGVSSGANVLTF.

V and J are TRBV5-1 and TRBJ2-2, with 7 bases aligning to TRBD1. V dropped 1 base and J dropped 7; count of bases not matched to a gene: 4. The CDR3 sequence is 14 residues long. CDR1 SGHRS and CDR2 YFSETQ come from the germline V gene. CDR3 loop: CASSLWDSGGELFF. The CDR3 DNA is TGCGCCAGCAGCTTGTGGGACAGTGGCGGGGAGCTGTTTTTT.

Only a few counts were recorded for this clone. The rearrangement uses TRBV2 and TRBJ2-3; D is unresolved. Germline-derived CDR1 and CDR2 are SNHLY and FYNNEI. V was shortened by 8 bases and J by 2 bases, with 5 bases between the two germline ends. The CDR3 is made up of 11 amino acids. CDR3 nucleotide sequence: TGTGCCAGCGGGAACACAGATACGCAGTATTTT. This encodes CASGNTDTQYF. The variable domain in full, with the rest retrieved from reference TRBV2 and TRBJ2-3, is EPEVTQTPSHQVTQMGQEVILRCVPISNHLYFYWYRQILGQKVEFLVSFYNNEISEKSEIFDDQFSVERPDGSNFTLKIRSTKLEDSAMYFCASGNTDTQYFGPGTRLTVL.

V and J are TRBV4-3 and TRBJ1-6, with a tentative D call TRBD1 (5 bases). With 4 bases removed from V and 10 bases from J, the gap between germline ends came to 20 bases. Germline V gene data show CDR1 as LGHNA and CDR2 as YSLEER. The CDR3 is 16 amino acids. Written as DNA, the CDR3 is TGCGCCAGCAGCCTCTCGAGTGGGGGGAAGGGATCACCCCTCCACTTT. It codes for CASSLSSGGKGSPLHF.

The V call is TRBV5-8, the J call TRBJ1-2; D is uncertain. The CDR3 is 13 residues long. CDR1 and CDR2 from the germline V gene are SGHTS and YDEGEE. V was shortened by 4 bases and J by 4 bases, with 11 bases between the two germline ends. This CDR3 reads CASSPGLPYGYTF. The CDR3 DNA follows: TGTGCCAGCAGCCCCGGACTCCCCTATGGCTACACCTTC.

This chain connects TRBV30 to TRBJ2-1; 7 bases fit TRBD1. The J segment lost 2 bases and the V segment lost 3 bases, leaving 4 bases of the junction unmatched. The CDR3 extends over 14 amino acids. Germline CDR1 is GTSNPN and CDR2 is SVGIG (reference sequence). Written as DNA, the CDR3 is TGTGCCTGGAGGGCGAGGGGGCCCTACAATGAGCAGTTCTTC. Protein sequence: CAWRARGPYNEQFF.

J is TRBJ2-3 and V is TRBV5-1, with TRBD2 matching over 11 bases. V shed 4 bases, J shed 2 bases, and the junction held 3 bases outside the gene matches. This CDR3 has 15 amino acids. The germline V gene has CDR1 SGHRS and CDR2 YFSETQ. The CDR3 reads CASSPTSGTTDTQYF. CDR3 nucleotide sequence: TGCGCCAGCAGCCCGACTAGCGGGACCACAGATACGCAGTATTTT.

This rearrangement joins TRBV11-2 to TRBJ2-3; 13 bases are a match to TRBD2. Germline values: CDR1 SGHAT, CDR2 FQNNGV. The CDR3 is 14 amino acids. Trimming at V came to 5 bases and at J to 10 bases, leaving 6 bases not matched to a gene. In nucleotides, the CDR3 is TGTGCCAGCAGCGGACTAGCGGGAGCTAGATCGCAGTATTTT. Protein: CASSGLAGARSQYF.

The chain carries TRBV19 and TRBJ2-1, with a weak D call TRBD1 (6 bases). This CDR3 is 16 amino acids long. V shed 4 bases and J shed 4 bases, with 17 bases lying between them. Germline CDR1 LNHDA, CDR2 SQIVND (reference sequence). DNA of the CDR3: TGTGCCAGTAGTACCCCAGGGGCCCCGCGGTACAATGAGCAGTTCTTC. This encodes CASSTPGAPRYNEQFF. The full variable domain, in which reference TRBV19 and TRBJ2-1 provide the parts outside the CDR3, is DGGITQSPKYLFRKEGQNVTLSCEQNLNHDAMYWYRQDPGQGLRLIYYSQIVNDFQKGDIAEGYSVSREKKESFPLTVTSAQKNPTAFYLCASSTPGAPRYNEQFFGPGTRLTVL.

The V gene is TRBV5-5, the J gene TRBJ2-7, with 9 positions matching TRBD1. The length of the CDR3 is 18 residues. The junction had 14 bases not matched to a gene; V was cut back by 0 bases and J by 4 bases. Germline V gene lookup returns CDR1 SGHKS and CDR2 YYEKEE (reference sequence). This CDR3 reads CASSLALTSGQGSYEQYF. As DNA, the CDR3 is TGTGCCAGCAGCTTGGCCCTTACATCGGGACAGGGTTCATACGAGCAGTACTTC.

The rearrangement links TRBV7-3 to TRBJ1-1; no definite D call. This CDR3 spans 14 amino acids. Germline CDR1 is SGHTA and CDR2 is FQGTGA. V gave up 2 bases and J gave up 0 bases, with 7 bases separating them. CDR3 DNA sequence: TGTGCCAGCAGCTTATTAGGGATGAACACTGAAGCTTTCTTT. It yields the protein CASSLLGMNTEAFF.

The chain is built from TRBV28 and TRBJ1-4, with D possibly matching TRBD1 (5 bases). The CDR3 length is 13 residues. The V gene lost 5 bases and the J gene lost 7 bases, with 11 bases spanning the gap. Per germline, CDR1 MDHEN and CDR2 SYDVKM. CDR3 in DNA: TGTGCCAGCAGTCAAGACAGCCCTGAAAAACTGTTTTTT. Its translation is CASSQDSPEKLFF.

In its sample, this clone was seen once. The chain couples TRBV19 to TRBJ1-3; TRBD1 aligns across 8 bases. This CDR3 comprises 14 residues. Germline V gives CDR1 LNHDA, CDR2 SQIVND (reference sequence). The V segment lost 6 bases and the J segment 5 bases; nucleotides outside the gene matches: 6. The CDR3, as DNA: TGTGCCAGTAGGACGACAGGGGATAGAAACACCATATATTTT. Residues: CASRTTGDRNTIYF.

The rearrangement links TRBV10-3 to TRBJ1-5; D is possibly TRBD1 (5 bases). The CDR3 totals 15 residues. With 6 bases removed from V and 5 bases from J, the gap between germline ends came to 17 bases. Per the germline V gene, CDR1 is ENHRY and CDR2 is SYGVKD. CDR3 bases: TGTGCCATCAGCAGGACTCAATCGGGGGATCAGCCCCAGCATTTT. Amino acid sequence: CAISRTQSGDQPQHF.

This CDR3 is CASSHPTGGRETQYF. The CDR3 bases are TGTGCCAGCAGCCACCCTACAGGGGGCAGGGAGACCCAGTACTTC. The chain carries TRBV9 and TRBJ2-5, with 9 bases that match TRBD1. There are 15 residues in the CDR3. Germline V gene lookup returns CDR1 SGDLS and CDR2 YYNGEE. J lost 5 bases, V lost 4 bases, and 9 bases had no gene match.

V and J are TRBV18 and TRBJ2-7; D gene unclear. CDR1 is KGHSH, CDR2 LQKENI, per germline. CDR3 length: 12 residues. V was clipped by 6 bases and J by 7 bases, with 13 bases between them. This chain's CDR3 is CASSVGPREQYF. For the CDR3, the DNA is TGTGCCAGCTCCGTGGGCCCTAGGGAGCAGTACTTC.

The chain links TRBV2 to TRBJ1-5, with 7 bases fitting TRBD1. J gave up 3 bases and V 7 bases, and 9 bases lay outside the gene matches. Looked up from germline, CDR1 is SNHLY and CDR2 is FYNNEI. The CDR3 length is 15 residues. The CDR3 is CASKDGQVPNQPQHF. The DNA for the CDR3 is TGTGCCAGCAAAGACGGACAGGTTCCCAATCAGCCCCAGCATTTT.